The rows below give T cell receptor beta chains drawn from one sample of a study. TCRdb independently ran MiXCR on the 5' RACE reads; one entry per CDR3 protein. Of around 30,000 distinct CDR3 sequences listed, approximately 25% are singletons. Specimen: memory CD4+ T cells sorted from blood. Every receptor here comes from a female donor with breast cancer. Each CDR3 is given with its conserved first and last residue. D genes are given only for firm matches. The size field is filled for only some rows; it gives once, few, many or a size class.

v_call	d_call	j_call	clone_size	cdr3_nt	cdr3_aa
TRBV28	TRBD1	TRBJ2-7	NA	TGTGCCAGCAGCAGCCGGACAGGTCAGACCCTTTACTTTTACGAGCAGTACTTC	CASSSRTGQTLYFYEQYF
TRBV7-9	NA	TRBJ1-2	NA	TGTGCCAGCAGCTCGTCAACAGGGACGGTTAACTATGGCTACACCTTC	CASSSSTGTVNYGYTF
TRBV24-1	TRBD2	TRBJ2-1	NA	TGTGCCACCAGTGAAGGGACTAACACCTACAATGAGCAGTTCTTC	CATSEGTNTYNEQFF
TRBV12-3/TRBV12-4	NA	TRBJ1-1	NA	TGTGCCAGCAGGTATACAGTGAACACTGAAGCTTTCTTT	CASRYTVNTEAFF
TRBV27	NA	TRBJ2-3	medium-sized	TGTGCCAGCAGTCCCTCCACAGATACGCAGTATTTT	CASSPSTDTQYF
TRBV5-4	NA	TRBJ2-1	NA	TGTGCCAGCAGCACCTCCAGGGGTGAGCAGTTCTTC	CASSTSRGEQFF
TRBV7-3	NA	TRBJ2-3	few	TGTGCCAGCAGCTTCAGGGAAGGGGCTACGCAGTATTTT	CASSFREGATQYF
TRBV7-8	NA	TRBJ2-2	few	TGTGCCAGCAGCCATCTAGCAGTAGCGAACACCGGGGAGCTGTTTTTT	CASSHLAVANTGELFF
TRBV20-1	NA	TRBJ2-5	few	TGCAGTGCTCAGAACCAAGAGACCCAGTACTTC	CSAQNQETQYF
TRBV29-1	NA	TRBJ2-1	NA	TGCAGCGTTGACCACAATGAGCAGTTCTTC	CSVDHNEQFF
TRBV7-2	NA	TRBJ1-2	NA	TGTGCCAGCAGCTGGAGAGGGGGAGGGGGCTACACCTTC	CASSWRGGGGYTF
TRBV4-3	NA	TRBJ2-7	many	TGCGCCAGCAGCCAAGATTATCGGGGCGGGGTAACCTACGAGCAGTACTTC	CASSQDYRGGVTYEQYF
TRBV24-1	NA	TRBJ2-7	few	TGTGCCACAGAGGGGCAGATACCCGGCGAGCAGTACTTC	CATEGQIPGEQYF
TRBV5-1	TRBD2	TRBJ2-3	few	TGCGCCAGCAGCTCGAACGTGGGGACTAGCGGGAGCACAGATACGCAGTATTTT	CASSSNVGTSGSTDTQYF
TRBV6-5	NA	TRBJ2-3	NA	TGTGCCAGCAGGTCCGGAGGGGATACGCAGTATTTT	CASRSGGDTQYF
TRBV14	NA	TRBJ1-3	NA	TGTGCCAGCAGCAAAATCACAGGGACTGGAAACACCATATATTTT	CASSKITGTGNTIYF
TRBV19	NA	TRBJ2-1	NA	TGTGCCAGTAGTATAGGCGGAGGTGAGCAGTTCTTC	CASSIGGGEQFF
TRBV4-3	TRBD2	TRBJ2-3	few	TGCGCCAGCAGCCAACCTAGCGGGAGGGCCCGCAAAACGCCTAGCACAGATACGCAGTATTTT	CASSQPSGRARKTPSTDTQYF
TRBV25-1	NA	TRBJ2-3	NA	TGTGCCAGCAGTGAATGGTACGGGAGCACAGATACGCAGTATTTT	CASSEWYGSTDTQYF
TRBV5-6	TRBD2	TRBJ2-5	NA	TGTGCCAGCAGCTTGCCTAGCGGGACCCAGTACTTC	CASSLPSGTQYF
TRBV10-3	TRBD1	TRBJ2-7	NA	TGTGCCATCAGTGTGGACAGGGCCACCTACGAGCAGTACTTC	CAISVDRATYEQYF
TRBV20-1	NA	TRBJ2-5	many	TGCAGTGCTCCTCGGGAAAGCGAGAGAGCGGAGACCCAGTACTTC	CSAPRESERAETQYF
TRBV5-1	NA	TRBJ2-2	few	TGCGCCAGCAGCTACCGGGGTCAGAGGATAGGGGAGCTGTTTTTT	CASSYRGQRIGELFF
TRBV9	TRBD1	TRBJ2-3	many	TGTGCCAGCTGCCGGGGACAGGGTACGAGAGATACGCAGTATTTT	CASCRGQGTRDTQYF
TRBV27	NA	TRBJ2-7	many	TGTGCCAGCAGTTCTTCAAGCGGATACGAGCAGTACTTC	CASSSSSGYEQYF
TRBV5-6	NA	TRBJ2-1	many	TGTGCCAGCAGCTTGGCCCCCCTTATTGGGGGGAGAGAGCAGTTCTTC	CASSLAPLIGGREQFF
TRBV20-1	TRBD1	TRBJ2-5	NA	TGCAGTGCCGGACAGGGAGAAGAGACCCAGTACTTC	CSAGQGEETQYF
TRBV28	TRBD2	TRBJ2-7	few	TGTGCCAGCAGTTCGGGAGGAGGTGGGGGCTCCTACGAGCAGTACTTC	CASSSGGGGGSYEQYF
TRBV4-1	NA	TRBJ1-6	medium-sized	TGCGCCAGCAGCCAAGAATACGGGGCACCCCTCCACTTT	CASSQEYGAPLHF